The entry below gives a single T cell receptor beta chain sequence along with its context. There are 15 residues in the CDR3. Germline V gives CDR1 SGDLS, CDR2 YYNGEE. With 0 bases removed from V and 2 bases from J, the gap between germline ends came to 11 bases. These data are taken from a study of T cell responses to AZD1222 COVID-19 vaccine. The repertoire was sequenced with immunoSEQ multiplex PCR; TCRdb's copy has only in-frame clones and lacks some. This sample has around 73,000 clones; 75% to 90% occur once, and the top ten carry roughly a tenth. This chain connects TRBV9 to TRBJ2-5, with D maybe TRBD2 (6 bases). The starting material was peripheral blood, obtained 28 days after the second AZD1222 dose. The origin of this receptor is an adult who received the AZD1222 COVID-19 vaccine. The CDR3 DNA reads as TGTGCCAGCAGCGTAGTAGGAGGGTCACAAGAGACCCAGTACTTC. As protein: CASSVVGGSQETQYF. The full variable domain, with the rest looked up from reference TRBV9 and TRBJ2-5, is DSGVTQTPKHLITATGQRVTLRCSPRSGDLSVYWYQQSLDQGLQFLIQYYNGEERAKGNILERFSAQQFPDLHSELNLSSLELGDSALYFCASSVVGGSQETQYFGPGTRLLVL.